The source of this TCR beta chain is a study of technical replicates of blood from a handful of donors. The repertoire was sequenced with immunoSEQ multiplex PCR; TCRdb's copy has only in-frame clones and lacks some. The sample consists of 80,000 to 100,000 clones, 90% to 97% of them appearing once. The clonotype was recovered from a human donor in good health. Sequencing input: T cells isolated from PBMCs.

Here the CDR3 reads CASSPTGRKETQYF. The CDR3 DNA sequence: TGTGCCAGCAGCCCGACAGGGAGGAAAGAGACCCAGTACTTC. This chain uses TRBV4-2 with TRBJ2-5; tentative D call: TRBD1 (7 bases). Germline loops: CDR1 LGHNA, CDR2 YNFKEQ. CDR3 length: 14 amino acids. The germline V and J ends were trimmed by 4 bases and 3 bases, with 12 bases remaining between them.